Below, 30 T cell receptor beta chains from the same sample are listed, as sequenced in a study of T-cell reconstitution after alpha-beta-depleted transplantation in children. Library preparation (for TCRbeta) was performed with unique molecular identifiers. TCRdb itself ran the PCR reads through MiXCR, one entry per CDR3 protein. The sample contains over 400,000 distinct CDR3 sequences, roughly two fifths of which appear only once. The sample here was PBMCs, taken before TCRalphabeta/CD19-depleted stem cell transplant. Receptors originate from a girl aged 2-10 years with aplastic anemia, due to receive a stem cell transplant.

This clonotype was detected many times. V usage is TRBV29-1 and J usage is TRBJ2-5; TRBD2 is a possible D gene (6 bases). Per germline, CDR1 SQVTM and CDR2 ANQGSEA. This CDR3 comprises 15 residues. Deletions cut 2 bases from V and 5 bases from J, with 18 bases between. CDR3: CSVETARGMGETQYF. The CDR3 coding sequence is TGCAGCGTTGAAACCGCCCGCGGGATGGGCGAGACCCAGTACTTC.

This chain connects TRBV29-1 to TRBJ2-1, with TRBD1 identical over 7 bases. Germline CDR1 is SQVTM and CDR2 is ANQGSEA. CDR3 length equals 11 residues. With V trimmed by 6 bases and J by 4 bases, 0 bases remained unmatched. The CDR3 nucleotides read TGCAGCGTGGGACAGTACAATGAGCAGTTCTTC. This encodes CSVGQYNEQFF.

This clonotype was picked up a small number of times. The CDR3 spells CSAPISYEQYF. DNA of the CDR3: TGCAGTGCTCCGATATCCTACGAGCAGTACTTC. The chain combines TRBV20-1 with TRBJ2-7; D unclear. The CDR3 length is 11 residues. Germline CDR1 is DFQATT and CDR2 is SNEGSKA (reference sequence). Trimming pared 5 bases from V and 1 base from J, leaving 6 bases between.

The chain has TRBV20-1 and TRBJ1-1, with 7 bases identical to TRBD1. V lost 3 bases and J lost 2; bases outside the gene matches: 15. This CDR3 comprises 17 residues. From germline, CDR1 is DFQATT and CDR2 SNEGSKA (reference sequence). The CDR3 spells CSASLPRGGLSNTEAFF. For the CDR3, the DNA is TGCAGTGCTAGCCTCCCACGAGGGGGCCTTAGTAACACTGAAGCTTTCTTT.

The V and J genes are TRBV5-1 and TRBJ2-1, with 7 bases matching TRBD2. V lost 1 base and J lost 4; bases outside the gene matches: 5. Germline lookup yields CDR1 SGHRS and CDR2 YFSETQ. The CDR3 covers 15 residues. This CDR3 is CASSLNLAEYNEQFF. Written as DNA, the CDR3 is TGCGCCAGCAGCTTGAATCTAGCGGAATACAATGAGCAGTTCTTC.

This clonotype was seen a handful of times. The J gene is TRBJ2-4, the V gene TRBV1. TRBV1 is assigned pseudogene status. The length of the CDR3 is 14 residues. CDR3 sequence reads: CTSSPHGAKNIQYF. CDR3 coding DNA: TGCACCAGCAGCCCCCATGGAGCCAAAAACATTCAGTACTTC.

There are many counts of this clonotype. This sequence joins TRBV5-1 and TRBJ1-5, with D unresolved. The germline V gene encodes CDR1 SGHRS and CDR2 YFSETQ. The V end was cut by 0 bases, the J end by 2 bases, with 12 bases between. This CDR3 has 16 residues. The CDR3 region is CASSLGGTSGNQPQHF. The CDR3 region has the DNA TGCGCCAGCAGCTTGGGGGGAACTTCGGGCAATCAGCCCCAGCATTTT.

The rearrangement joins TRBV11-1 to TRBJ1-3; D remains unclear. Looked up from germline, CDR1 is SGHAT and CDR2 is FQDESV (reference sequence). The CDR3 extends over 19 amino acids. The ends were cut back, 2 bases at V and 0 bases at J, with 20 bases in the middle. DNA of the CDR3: TGTGCCAGCAGCTTATACCCCCGTCGGGGAAGGAACTCTGGAAACACCATATATTTT. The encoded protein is CASSLYPRRGRNSGNTIYF.

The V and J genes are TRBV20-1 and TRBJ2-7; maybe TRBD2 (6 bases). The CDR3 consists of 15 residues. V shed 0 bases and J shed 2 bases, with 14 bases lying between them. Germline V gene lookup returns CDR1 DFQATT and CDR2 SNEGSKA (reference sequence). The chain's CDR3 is CSARDGLALTYEQYF. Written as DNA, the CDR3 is TGCAGTGCTAGAGATGGGCTAGCGCTGACCTACGAGCAGTACTTC.

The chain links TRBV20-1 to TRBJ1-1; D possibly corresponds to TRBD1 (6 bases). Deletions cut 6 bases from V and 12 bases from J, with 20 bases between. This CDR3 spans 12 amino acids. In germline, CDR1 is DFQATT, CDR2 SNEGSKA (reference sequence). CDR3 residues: CSASADSTVPFF. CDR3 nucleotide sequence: TGCAGTGCAAGTGCGGACAGCACTGTCCCTTTCTTT.

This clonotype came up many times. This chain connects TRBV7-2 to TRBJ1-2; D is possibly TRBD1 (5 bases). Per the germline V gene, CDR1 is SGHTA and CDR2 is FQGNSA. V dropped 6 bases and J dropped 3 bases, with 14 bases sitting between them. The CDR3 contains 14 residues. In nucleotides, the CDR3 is TGTGCCAGCAGTCCTCAGGGACCTTACTATGGCTACACCTTC. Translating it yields CASSPQGPYYGYTF.

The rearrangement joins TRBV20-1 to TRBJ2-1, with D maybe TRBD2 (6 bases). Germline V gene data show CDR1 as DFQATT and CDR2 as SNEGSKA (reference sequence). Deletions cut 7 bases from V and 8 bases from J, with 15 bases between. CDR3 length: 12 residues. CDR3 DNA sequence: TGCAGTGTGGCCGGCGGGGCCTATGAGCAGTTCTTC. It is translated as CSVAGGAYEQFF.

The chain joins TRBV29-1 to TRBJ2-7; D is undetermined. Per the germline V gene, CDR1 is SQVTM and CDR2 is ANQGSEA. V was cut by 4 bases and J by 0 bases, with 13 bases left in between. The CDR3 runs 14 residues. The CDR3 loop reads CSVVEIGFSYEQYF. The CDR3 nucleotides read TGCAGCGTTGTTGAGATTGGTTTCTCCTACGAGCAGTACTTC.

The CDR3 coding sequence is TGTGCCTGGAGGACAGGGGTCACCTACAATGAGCAGTTCTTC. Protein product: CAWRTGVTYNEQFF. The genes are TRBV30 and TRBJ2-1; 8 bases fit TRBD1. This CDR3 comprises 14 residues. Trimming took 3 bases from V and 2 from J; bases not matched to a gene: 3. CDR1 and CDR2 (germline): GTSNPN, SVGIG (reference sequence).

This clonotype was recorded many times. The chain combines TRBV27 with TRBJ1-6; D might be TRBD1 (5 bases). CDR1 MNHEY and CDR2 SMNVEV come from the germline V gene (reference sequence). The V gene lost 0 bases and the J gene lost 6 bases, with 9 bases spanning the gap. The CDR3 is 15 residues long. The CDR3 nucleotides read TGTGCCAGCAGTTTATCCGGGACCGCTAATTCACCCCTCCACTTT. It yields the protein CASSLSGTANSPLHF.

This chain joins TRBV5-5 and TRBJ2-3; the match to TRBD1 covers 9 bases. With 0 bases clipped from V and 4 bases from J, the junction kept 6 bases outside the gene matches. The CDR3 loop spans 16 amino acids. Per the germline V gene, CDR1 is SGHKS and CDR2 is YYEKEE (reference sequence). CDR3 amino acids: CASSLGDTGGADTQYF. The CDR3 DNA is TGTGCCAGCAGCTTGGGGGATACAGGGGGCGCAGATACGCAGTATTTT.

CDR3 nucleotides: TGTGCCAGCAGACCCCGGGGGACTACCTCGGGTACGCAGTATTTT. It codes for CASRPRGTTSGTQYF. The rearrangement uses TRBV7-2 and TRBJ2-3, with 7 bases fitting TRBD2. Looked up from germline, CDR1 is SGHTA and CDR2 is FQGNSA. Unmatched junction bases numbered 14, after V lost 6 bases and J lost 8 bases. This CDR3 contains 15 residues.

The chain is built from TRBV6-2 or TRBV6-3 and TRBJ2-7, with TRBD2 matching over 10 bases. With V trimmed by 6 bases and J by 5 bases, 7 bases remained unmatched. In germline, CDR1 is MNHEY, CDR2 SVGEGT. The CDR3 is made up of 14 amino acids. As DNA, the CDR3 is TGTGCCAGCAGAGATAGCGGGAGGTCCCACGAGCAGTACTTC. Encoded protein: CASRDSGRSHEQYF.

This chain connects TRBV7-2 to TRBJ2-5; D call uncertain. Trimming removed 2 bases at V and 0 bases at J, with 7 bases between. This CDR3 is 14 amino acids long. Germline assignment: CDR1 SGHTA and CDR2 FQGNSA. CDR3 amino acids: CASSLIGNQETQYF. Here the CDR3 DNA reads TGTGCCAGCAGCTTAATTGGAAACCAAGAGACCCAGTACTTC.

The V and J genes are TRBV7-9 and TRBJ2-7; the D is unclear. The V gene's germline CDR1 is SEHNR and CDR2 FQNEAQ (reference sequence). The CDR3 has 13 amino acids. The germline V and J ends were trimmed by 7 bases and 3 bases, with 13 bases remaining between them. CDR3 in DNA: TGTGCCAGCACCCAGGCCCAGGTCTACGAGCAGTACTTC. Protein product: CASTQAQVYEQYF.

The CDR3 bases are TGTGCCAGCAGTTTATCGGGGCAGGGGACCGTTTACAATGAGCAGTTCTTC. Its translation: CASSLSGQGTVYNEQFF. The chain carries TRBV27 and TRBJ2-1, with D maybe TRBD1 (6 bases). Germline lookup yields CDR1 MNHEY and CDR2 SMNVEV (reference sequence). Trimming took off 0 bases at V and 4 bases at J, with 16 bases between the two ends. The CDR3 contains 17 residues.

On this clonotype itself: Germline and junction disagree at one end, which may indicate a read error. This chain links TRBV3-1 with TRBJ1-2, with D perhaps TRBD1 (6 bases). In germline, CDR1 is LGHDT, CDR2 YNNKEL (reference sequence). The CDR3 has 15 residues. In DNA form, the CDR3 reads TGTGCCAGCAGCCAAGATCTCGGGGGCGGCTATGGCGACACCTTC. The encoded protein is CASSQDLGGGYGDTF.

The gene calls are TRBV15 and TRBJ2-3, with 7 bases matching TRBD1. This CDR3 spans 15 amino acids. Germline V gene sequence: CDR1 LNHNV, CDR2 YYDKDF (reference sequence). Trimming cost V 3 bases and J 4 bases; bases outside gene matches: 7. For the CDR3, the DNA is TGTGCCACCAGCAGGCTAGGGACAGCGGCAGATACGCAGTATTTT. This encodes CATSRLGTAADTQYF.

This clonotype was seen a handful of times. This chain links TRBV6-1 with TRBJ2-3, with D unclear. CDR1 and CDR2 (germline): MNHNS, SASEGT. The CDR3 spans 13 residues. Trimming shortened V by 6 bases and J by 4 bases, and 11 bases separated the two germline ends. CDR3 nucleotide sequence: TGTGCCAGCAGCCCTGTGGGCCCAGATACGCAGTATTTT. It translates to CASSPVGPDTQYF.

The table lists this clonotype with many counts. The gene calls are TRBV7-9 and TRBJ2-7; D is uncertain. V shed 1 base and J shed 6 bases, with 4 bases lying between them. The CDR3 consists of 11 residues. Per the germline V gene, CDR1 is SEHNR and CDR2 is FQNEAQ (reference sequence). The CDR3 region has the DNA TGTGCCAGCAGCTTAGTTTCCGAGCAGTACTTC. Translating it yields CASSLVSEQYF.

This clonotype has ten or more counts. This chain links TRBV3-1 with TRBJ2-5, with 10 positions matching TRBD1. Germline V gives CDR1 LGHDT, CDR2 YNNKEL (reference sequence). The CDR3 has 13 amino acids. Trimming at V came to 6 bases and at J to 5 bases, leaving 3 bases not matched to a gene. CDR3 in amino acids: CASRTGGRETQYF. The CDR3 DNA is TGTGCCAGCAGGACAGGGGGCCGGGAGACCCAGTACTTC.

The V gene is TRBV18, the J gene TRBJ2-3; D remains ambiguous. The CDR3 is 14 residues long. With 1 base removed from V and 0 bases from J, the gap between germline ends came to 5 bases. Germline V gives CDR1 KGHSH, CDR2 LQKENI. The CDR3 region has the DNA TGTGCCAGCTCACCACAGTACAGCACAGATACGCAGTATTTT. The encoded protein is CASSPQYSTDTQYF.

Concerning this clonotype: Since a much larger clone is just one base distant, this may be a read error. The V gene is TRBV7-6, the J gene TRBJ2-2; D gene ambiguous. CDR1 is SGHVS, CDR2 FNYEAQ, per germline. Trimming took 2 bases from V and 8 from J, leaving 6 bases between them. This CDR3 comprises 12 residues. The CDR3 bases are TGTGCCAGCAGCTTACGTGGGGGGGAGCTGTTTTTT. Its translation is CASSLRGGELFF.

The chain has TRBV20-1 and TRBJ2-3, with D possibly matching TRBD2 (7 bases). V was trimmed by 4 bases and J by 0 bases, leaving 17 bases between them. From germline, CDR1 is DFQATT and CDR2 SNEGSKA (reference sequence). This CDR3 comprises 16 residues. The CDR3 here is CSATDGLGGSTDTQYF. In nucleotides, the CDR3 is TGCAGTGCTACCGACGGACTAGGGGGTAGCACAGATACGCAGTATTTT.

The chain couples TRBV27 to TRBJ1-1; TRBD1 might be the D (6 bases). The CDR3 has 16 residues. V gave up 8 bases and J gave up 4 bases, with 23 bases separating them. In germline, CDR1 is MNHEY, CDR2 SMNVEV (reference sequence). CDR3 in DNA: TGTGCCAGCGCCCATTGGTTGATCCAAGGGGGCACTGAAGCTTTCTTT. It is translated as CASAHWLIQGGTEAFF.